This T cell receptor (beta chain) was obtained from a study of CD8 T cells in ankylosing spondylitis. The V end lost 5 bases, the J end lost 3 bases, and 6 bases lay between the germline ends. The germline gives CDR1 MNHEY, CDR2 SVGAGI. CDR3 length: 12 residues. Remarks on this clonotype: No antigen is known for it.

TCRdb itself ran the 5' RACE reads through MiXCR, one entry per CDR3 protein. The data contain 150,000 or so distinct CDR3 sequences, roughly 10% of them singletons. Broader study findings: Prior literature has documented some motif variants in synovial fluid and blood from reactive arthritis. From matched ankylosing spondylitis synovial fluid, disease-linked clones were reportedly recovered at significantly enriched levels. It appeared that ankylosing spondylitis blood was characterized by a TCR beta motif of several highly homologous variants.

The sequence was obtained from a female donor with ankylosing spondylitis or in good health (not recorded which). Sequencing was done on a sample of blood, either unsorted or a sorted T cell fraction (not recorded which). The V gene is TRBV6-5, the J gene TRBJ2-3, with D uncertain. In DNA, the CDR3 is TGTGCCAGCAGTGATATTACAGATACGCAGTATTTT. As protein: CASSDITDTQYF.